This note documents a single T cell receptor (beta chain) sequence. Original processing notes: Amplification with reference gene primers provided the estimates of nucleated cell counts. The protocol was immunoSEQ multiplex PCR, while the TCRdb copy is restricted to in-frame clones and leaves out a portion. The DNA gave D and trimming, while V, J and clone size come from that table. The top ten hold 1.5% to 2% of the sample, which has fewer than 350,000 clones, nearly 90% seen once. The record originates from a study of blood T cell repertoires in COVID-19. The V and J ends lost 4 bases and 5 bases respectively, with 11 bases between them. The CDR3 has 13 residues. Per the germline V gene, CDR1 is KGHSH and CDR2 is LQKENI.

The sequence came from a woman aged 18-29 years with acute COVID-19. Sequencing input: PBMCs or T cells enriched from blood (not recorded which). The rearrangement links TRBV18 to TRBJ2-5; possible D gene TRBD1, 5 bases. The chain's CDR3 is CASSQSTGETQYF. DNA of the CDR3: TGTGCCAGCTCACAAAGCACAGGCGAGACCCAGTACTTC.